Presented here are 30 T cell receptor beta chains from one specimen sequenced in a study of blood T cell repertoires in COVID-19. Sequenced by immunoSEQ multiplex PCR; TCRdb stores in-frame clones only, minus some. Altogether approximately 400,000 clones are present, around 83% being singletons, with the ten largest covering 5% to 6%. Sequencing used PBMCs or T cells enriched from blood (not recorded which). These receptors all come from a woman aged 45-60 years who had recovered from COVID-19.

The chain links TRBV4-3 to TRBJ2-7; D uncertain. Germline CDR1 and CDR2: LGHNA and YSLEER. The V gene lost 0 bases and the J gene lost 3 bases, with 6 bases spanning the gap. The CDR3 is 13 amino acids. The CDR3: CASSQESSYEQYF. CDR3 bases: TGCGCCAGCAGCCAAGAATCTAGCTACGAGCAGTACTTC.

This clone showed up just once. This chain links TRBV15 with TRBJ2-3; D possibly corresponds to TRBD2 (5 bases). The CDR3 is 16 residues long. Trimming shortened V by 4 bases and J by 2 bases, and 16 bases separated the two germline ends. Germline CDR1 LNHNV, CDR2 YYDKDF (reference sequence). The CDR3 DNA reads as TGTGCCACCAGCACTCACCCCCTAGCTAACACAGATACGCAGTATTTT. It translates to CATSTHPLANTDTQYF. The full variable domain, completed using reference TRBV15 and TRBJ2-3, is DAMVIQNPRYQVTQFGKPVTLSCSQTLNHNVMYWYQQKSSQAPKLLFHYYDKDFNNEADTPDNFQSRRPNTSFCFLDIRSPGLGDTAMYLCATSTHPLANTDTQYFGPGTRLTVL.

The chain links TRBV5-1 to TRBJ2-3; possible D gene TRBD1, 5 bases. Deletions cut 4 bases from V and 3 bases from J, with 6 bases between. Germline V CDR1 and CDR2: SGHRS, YFSETQ. This CDR3 is 12 amino acids long. CDR3 nucleotides: TGCGCCAGCAGCGGGGCGACAGATACGCAGTATTTT. Amino acids: CASSGATDTQYF.

The chain recombines TRBV20-1 with TRBJ1-2; 9 bases align to TRBD1. The CDR3 extends over 11 amino acids. V shed 6 bases, J shed 10 bases, and the junction held 6 bases outside the gene matches. Germline assignment: CDR1 DFQATT and CDR2 SNEGSKA (reference sequence). The CDR3 region has the DNA TGCAGTGCCCGGGACAGGGACGTCTACACCTTC. It specifies CSARDRDVYTF.

The rearrangement uses TRBV5-1 and TRBJ2-2; TRBD2 matches 11 bases. Germline V lookup: CDR1 SGHRS, CDR2 YFSETQ. V was clipped by 0 bases and J by 2 bases; unmatched bases: 9. The length of the CDR3 is 19 residues. This CDR3 reads CASSLASTSGTYNTGELFF. CDR3 sequence (DNA): TGCGCCAGCAGCTTGGCATCGACTAGCGGGACATACAACACCGGGGAGCTGTTTTTT.

This clone has just one count. The chain combines TRBV7-2 with TRBJ1-2; the D gene is possibly TRBD1 (6 bases). CDR1 SGHTA and CDR2 FQGNSA come from the germline V gene. V was trimmed by 0 bases and J by 4 bases, leaving 18 bases between them. The CDR3 is made up of 17 amino acids. The CDR3 nucleotides read TGTGCCAGCAGCTTAGCCGGTTTAGGGACACGTCTCTATGGCTACACCTTC. It encodes CASSLAGLGTRLYGYTF. Filled out from reference TRBV7-2 and TRBJ1-2, the complete variable domain reads GAGVSQSPSNKVTEKGKDVELRCDPISGHTALYWYRQSLGQGLEFLIYFQGNSAPDKSGLPSDRFSAERTGGSVSTLTIQRTQQEDSAVYLCASSLAGLGTRLYGYTFGSGTRLTVV.

The J gene is TRBJ1-2, the V gene TRBV6-2 or TRBV6-3; 11 nucleotides agree with TRBD1. Germline CDR1 MNHEY, CDR2 SVGEGT. V dropped 6 bases and J dropped 6; count of bases not matched to a gene: 3. CDR3 length: 13 amino acids. The chain's CDR3 is CASSQDRGHGYTF. CDR3 DNA: TGTGCCAGCAGCCAGGACAGGGGGCATGGCTACACCTTC.

This chain links TRBV12-5 with TRBJ1-3, with 7 bases matching TRBD1. Germline values: CDR1 LGHNT, CDR2 FRNRAP. The trim removed 4 bases at V and 0 bases at J, leaving 9 bases unmatched. The CDR3 covers 17 residues. The CDR3 region is CASGSETGSVSGNTIYF. The CDR3 nucleotides are TGTGCTAGTGGTTCCGAGACAGGGTCGGTCTCTGGAAACACCATATATTTT.

This rearrangement joins TRBV12-3 or TRBV12-4 to TRBJ1-2; no clear D gene. The CDR3 is 13 amino acids. V was cut by 6 bases and J by 8 bases, with 16 bases left in between. CDR3 DNA sequence: TGTGCCAGCAGCCCCATTATGGGCGCGGGCTACACCTTC. Translating it yields CASSPIMGAGYTF.

The V call is TRBV3-1 (or the pseudogene TRBV3-2), the J call TRBJ1-2; 8 bases are shared with TRBD1. The V and J ends lost 0 bases and 3 bases, in that order; junction bases with no gene match: 6. Germline CDR1 is LGHDT and CDR2 is YNNKEL (reference sequence). CDR3 length: 16 amino acids. CDR3 bases: TGTGCCAGCAGCCAAGACGACAGGGGCTTGGACTATGGCTACACCTTC. Translating it yields CASSQDDRGLDYGYTF.

This chain uses TRBV18 with TRBJ2-7; a possible D gene is TRBD2 (5 bases). Trimming removed 3 bases from V and 4 bases from J, with 13 bases in between. Germline CDR1 is KGHSH and CDR2 is LQKENI. This CDR3 has 14 residues. The CDR3 protein is CASSPIPGNYEQYF. The CDR3 DNA is TGTGCCAGCTCACCGATACCGGGGAATTACGAGCAGTACTTC. The complete variable domain, with remaining parts taken from reference TRBV18 and TRBJ2-7, reads NAGVMQNPRHLVRRRGQEARLRCSPMKGHSHVYWYRQLPEEGLKFMVYLQKENIIDESGMPKERFSAEFPKEGPSILRIQQVVRGDSAAYFCASSPIPGNYEQYFGPGTRLTVT.

The chain is built from TRBV6-5 and TRBJ1-3; D remains ambiguous. Germline CDR1 and CDR2: MNHEY and SVGAGI. The V and J ends lost 2 bases and 10 bases respectively, with 15 bases between them. The CDR3 is 14 amino acids. The CDR3 nucleotides read TGTGCCAGCAGTTACGGCACAGCCGGAGGAACCATATATTTT. Its protein is CASSYGTAGGTIYF.

This clone has just a few counts. The genes are TRBV4-1 and TRBJ1-1; tentatively, D is TRBD1 (6 bases). The CDR3 extends over 16 amino acids. Germline V gene sequence: CDR1 MGHRA, CDR2 YSYEKL. V was cut by 4 bases and J by 2 bases, with 17 bases left in between. CDR3 region: CASSPRTALGNTEAFF. The CDR3 nucleotides are TGCGCCAGCAGCCCCCGGACAGCACTTGGAAACACTGAAGCTTTCTTT.

This clone came up once. This rearrangement joins TRBV27 to TRBJ2-2; 9 bases align to TRBD1. There are 22 residues in the CDR3. Germline lookup yields CDR1 MNHEY and CDR2 SMNVEV (reference sequence). With 7 bases clipped from V and 6 bases from J, the junction kept 30 bases outside the gene matches. CDR3 protein: CASNQTEWPHHGTGINSGELFF. The CDR3 nucleotides read TGTGCCAGCAACCAAACCGAATGGCCACACCATGGGACAGGGATTAATTCCGGGGAGCTGTTTTTT.

The V and J genes are TRBV11-2 and TRBJ1-2; no firm D call. The ends were cut back, 3 bases at V and 0 bases at J, with 5 bases in the middle. Germline V lookup: CDR1 SGHAT, CDR2 FQNNGV. CDR3 length: 13 amino acids. The CDR3 sequence is CASSFSANYGYTF. The DNA for the CDR3 is TGTGCCAGCAGCTTTTCCGCTAACTATGGCTACACCTTC.

In its sample, this clone was seen once. The chain carries TRBV9 and TRBJ1-4; D possibly corresponds to TRBD1 (6 bases). CDR1 is SGDLS and CDR2 is YYNGEE in the germline V gene. Trimming removed 2 bases from V and 5 bases from J, with 13 bases in between. This CDR3 is built from 15 residues. The CDR3 nucleotides are TGTGCCAGCAGCGTGGATGGAACAGGGAATGAAAAACTGTTTTTT. Translated: CASSVDGTGNEKLFF.

This CDR3 is CATMGHLNTEAFF. Written as DNA, the CDR3 is TGTGCCACGATGGGACATCTGAACACTGAAGCTTTCTTT. This sequence joins TRBV10-3 and TRBJ1-1; a possible D gene is TRBD1 (6 bases). Germline values: CDR1 ENHRY, CDR2 SYGVKD. This CDR3 spans 13 amino acids. Deletions cut 10 bases from V and 0 bases from J, with 12 bases between.

The chain uses TRBV5-8 and TRBJ1-5, with D unclear. The CDR3 runs 16 residues. The V end was cut by 0 bases, the J end by 4 bases, with 14 bases between. CDR1 and CDR2 (germline): SGHTS, YDEGEE. The CDR3 spells CASSLAPGSTNQPQHF. The CDR3 region has the DNA TGTGCCAGCAGCTTGGCTCCCGGGTCAACAAATCAGCCCCAGCATTTT.

The J gene is TRBJ1-2, the V gene TRBV6-5, with 8 bases that match TRBD1. The germline V gene has CDR1 MNHEY and CDR2 SVGAGI. The J segment lost 4 bases and the V segment lost 2 bases, leaving 0 bases of the junction unmatched. The length of the CDR3 is 13 residues. CDR3 protein: CASSYTGGYGYTF. CDR3 bases: TGTGCCAGCAGTTACACAGGGGGCTATGGCTACACCTTC.

The CDR3 is CSVGEQPQHF. As DNA, the CDR3 is TGCAGTGTCGGGGAGCAGCCCCAGCATTTT. The rearrangement uses TRBV20-1 and TRBJ1-5; D gene ambiguous. The CDR3 loop spans 10 amino acids. Germline V gene lookup returns CDR1 DFQATT and CDR2 SNEGSKA (reference sequence). V dropped 7 bases and J dropped 7 bases, with 8 bases sitting between them.

This clone was observed once. The chain uses TRBV7-2 and TRBJ2-7; possible D gene TRBD2, 6 bases. Germline V gene lookup returns CDR1 SGHTA and CDR2 FQGNSA. V lost 5 bases and J lost 0, with 14 bases in between. This CDR3 region has 15 residues. CDR3 sequence reads: CASSGTAVTSYEQYF. The CDR3 bases are TGTGCCAGCAGCGGGACTGCCGTAACCTCCTACGAGCAGTACTTC.

V gene TRBV30 combines with J gene TRBJ1-1, with D possibly being TRBD1 (6 bases). The CDR3 runs 13 residues. CDR1 is GTSNPN and CDR2 is SVGIG in the germline V gene (reference sequence). Trimming took 0 bases from V and 5 from J, leaving 10 bases between them. The CDR3 bases are TGTGCCTGGAGTGTACGTGGACAGACTGAAGCTTTCTTT. It translates to CAWSVRGQTEAFF.

The chain joins TRBV3-1 (or the pseudogene TRBV3-2) to TRBJ2-1; D gene unclear. Trimming removed 3 bases at V and 8 bases at J, with 17 bases between. The length of the CDR3 is 15 residues. Germline lookup yields CDR1 LGHDT and CDR2 YNNKEL (reference sequence). The CDR3 nucleotides read TGTGCCAGCAGCCAGTCGGCCCCAGGTTACGATGAGCAGTTCTTC. Protein product: CASSQSAPGYDEQFF.

The chain uses TRBV25-1 and TRBJ1-2; D gene unclear. Germline V gene data show CDR1 as MGHDK and CDR2 as SYGVNS. V lost 6 bases to trimming and J lost 6 bases, with 17 bases between them. The CDR3 spans 14 residues. Here the CDR3 reads CASSRAEFGDGYTF. The CDR3 DNA is TGTGCCAGCAGCCGCGCTGAATTCGGGGATGGCTACACCTTC.

The rearrangement joins TRBV24-1 to TRBJ2-1, with 9 bases aligning to TRBD2. The germline V gene encodes CDR1 KGHDR and CDR2 SFDVKD. This CDR3 comprises 17 residues. The V and J ends lost 4 bases and 4 bases, in that order; junction bases with no gene match: 10. CDR3 amino acids: CATSDSGASGNYNEQFF. The CDR3 coding sequence is TGTGCCACCAGTGACTCGGGGGCTAGCGGGAATTACAATGAGCAGTTCTTC.

The chain couples TRBV18 to TRBJ1-5, with D possibly TRBD1 on 6 matching bases. Between the trimmed V and J ends, which lost 0 bases and 7 bases, there was a span of 16 bases. The CDR3 consists of 16 residues. Per germline, CDR1 KGHSH and CDR2 LQKENI. The chain's CDR3 is CASSPPSARGAQPQHF. The CDR3, as DNA: TGTGCCAGCTCACCACCCAGCGCCCGGGGGGCCCAGCCCCAGCATTTT. The entire variable domain, with the rest obtained from reference TRBV18 and TRBJ1-5, is as follows: NAGVMQNPRHLVRRRGQEARLRCSPMKGHSHVYWYRQLPEEGLKFMVYLQKENIIDESGMPKERFSAEFPKEGPSILRIQQVVRGDSAAYFCASSPPSARGAQPQHFGDGTRLSIL.

This chain connects TRBV2 to TRBJ2-3; 10 positions agree with TRBD1. In germline, CDR1 is SNHLY, CDR2 FYNNEI. The CDR3 extends over 14 amino acids. Trimming cost V 6 bases and J 1 base; bases outside gene matches: 1. CDR3 sequence: CASSGTGGTDTQYF. DNA of the CDR3: TGTGCCAGCAGCGGGACAGGGGGCACAGATACGCAGTATTTT.

The chain recombines TRBV5-4 with TRBJ1-1; TRBD1 matches 7 bases. V lost 5 bases and J lost 0; bases outside the gene matches: 7. Germline V gene sequence: CDR1 SGHNT, CDR2 YYREEE (reference sequence). The CDR3 is made up of 15 amino acids. In DNA, the CDR3 is TGTGCCAGCAGGGACGGGACAGCCCTGAACACTGAAGCTTTCTTT. It translates to CASRDGTALNTEAFF.

A single count supports this clone. V usage is TRBV5-1 and J usage is TRBJ2-1, with D unresolved. Trimming left V 0 bases short and J 6 bases short, with 7 bases between. Per germline, CDR1 SGHRS and CDR2 YFSETQ. The CDR3 consists of 13 residues. Here the CDR3 reads CASSLGAFNEQFF. CDR3 sequence (DNA): TGCGCCAGCAGCTTGGGCGCTTTCAATGAGCAGTTCTTC.

This clone was counted a few times. The gene calls are TRBV2 and TRBJ1-5; no firm D call. The CDR3 sequence is 14 residues long. CDR1 is SNHLY, CDR2 FYNNEI, per germline. V lost 5 bases and J 7 bases, leaving 15 bases between the germline ends. CDR3 loop: CASSPRLSRQPQHF. CDR3 DNA sequence: TGTGCCAGCAGTCCCCGCCTCTCTAGACAGCCCCAGCATTTT.